This entry is about one T cell receptor (beta chain). Its cognate antigen is unknown. These data belong to a study of cytomegalovirus exposure and HLA in healthy donors. General study results and limits: Accurate prediction of most subjects' HLA-A and HLA-B alleles from TCR beta sequences was reported. Specificity for CMV antigens was confirmed in vitro for a few of the CMV-associated chains.

Germline V gives CDR1 LNHDA, CDR2 SQIVND (reference sequence). The CDR3 extends over 16 amino acids. Trimming at V came to 9 bases and at J to 5 bases, leaving 15 bases not matched to a gene. It was with 60 Vbeta and 13 Jbeta primers that the PCR ran. The repertoire was sequenced with immunoSEQ multiplex PCR; TCRdb's copy has only in-frame clones and lacks some. The sample has about 200,000 clones, more than 60% seen once. The chain carries TRBV19 and TRBJ2-5; 10 nucleotides match TRBD2. The source is a woman in her 30s in good health and CMV-seropositive. Sequenced sample: PBMCs. CDR3 nucleotide sequence: TGTGCCAGCACCAAGGGGCTAGCGGGAGAGATTGAGACCCAGTACTTC. This codes for CASTKGLAGEIETQYF.